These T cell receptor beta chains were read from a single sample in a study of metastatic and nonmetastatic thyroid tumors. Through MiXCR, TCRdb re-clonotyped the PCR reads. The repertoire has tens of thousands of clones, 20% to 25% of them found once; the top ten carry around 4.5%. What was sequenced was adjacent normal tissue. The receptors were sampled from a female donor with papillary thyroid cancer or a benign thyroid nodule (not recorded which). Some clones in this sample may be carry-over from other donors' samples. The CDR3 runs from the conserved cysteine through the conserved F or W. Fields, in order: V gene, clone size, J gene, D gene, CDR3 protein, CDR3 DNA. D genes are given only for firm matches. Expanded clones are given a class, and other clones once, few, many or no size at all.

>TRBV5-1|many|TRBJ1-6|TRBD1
CASAPWTGDNSPLHF
TGCGCCAGCGCTCCGTGGACAGGGGATAATTCACCCCTCCACTTT
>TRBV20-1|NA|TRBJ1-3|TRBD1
CSAPDREIGNTIYF
TGCAGTGCCCCCGACAGGGAAATTGGAAACACCATATATTTT
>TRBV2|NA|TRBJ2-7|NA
CASSVVEQYF
TGTGCCAGCAGTGTTGTTGAGCAGTACTTC
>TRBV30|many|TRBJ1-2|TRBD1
CAWSPDRVYGYTF
TGTGCCTGGAGTCCCGACAGGGTCTATGGCTACACCTTC
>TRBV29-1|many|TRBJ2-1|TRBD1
CSVHRDRVDEQFF
TGCAGCGTCCACCGGGACAGGGTCGATGAGCAGTTCTTC
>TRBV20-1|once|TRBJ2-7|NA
CSARDARQWGAYF
TGCAGTGCTAGAGATGCCCGACAGTGGGGCGCGTACTTC
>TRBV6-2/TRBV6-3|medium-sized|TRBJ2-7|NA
CASSLPLGRLPTYEQYF
TGTGCCAGCAGTTTACCTTTGGGACGGTTGCCGACCTACGAGCAGTACTTC
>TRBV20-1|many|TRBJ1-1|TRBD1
CSARQGAMNTEAFF
TGCAGCGCTCGGCAGGGGGCGATGAACACTGAAGCTTTCTTT
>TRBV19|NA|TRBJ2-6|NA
CASSFTGTLISGANVLTF
TGTGCCAGTAGTTTTACCGGGACACTTATCTCTGGGGCCAACGTCCTGACTTTC
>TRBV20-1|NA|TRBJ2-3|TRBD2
CSAPSGGTDTQYF
TGCAGTGCTCCTAGCGGGGGCACAGATACGCAGTATTTT